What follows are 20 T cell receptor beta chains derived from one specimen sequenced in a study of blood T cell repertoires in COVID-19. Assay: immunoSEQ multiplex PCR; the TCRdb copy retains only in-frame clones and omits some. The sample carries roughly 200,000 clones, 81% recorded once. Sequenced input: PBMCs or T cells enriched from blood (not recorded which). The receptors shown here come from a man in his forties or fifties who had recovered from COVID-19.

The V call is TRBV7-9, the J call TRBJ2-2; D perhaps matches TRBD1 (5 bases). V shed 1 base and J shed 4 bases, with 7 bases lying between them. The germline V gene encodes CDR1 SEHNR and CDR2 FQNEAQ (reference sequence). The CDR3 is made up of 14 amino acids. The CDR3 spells CASSLGQFTGELFF. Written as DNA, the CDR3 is TGTGCCAGCAGCTTAGGACAGTTCACCGGGGAGCTGTTTTTT. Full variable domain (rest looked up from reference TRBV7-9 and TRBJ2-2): DTGVSQNPRHKITKRGQNVTFRCDPISEHNRLYWYRQTLGQGPEFLTYFQNEAQLEKSRLLSDRFSAERPKGSFSTLEIQRTEQGDSAMYLCASSLGQFTGELFFGEGSRLTVL.

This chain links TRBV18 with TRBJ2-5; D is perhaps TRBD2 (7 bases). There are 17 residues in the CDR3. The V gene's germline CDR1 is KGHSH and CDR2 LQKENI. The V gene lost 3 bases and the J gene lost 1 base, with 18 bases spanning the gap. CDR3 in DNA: TGTGCCAGCTCACCCCGAAGGGGGGGTGCACGCCAAGAGACCCAGTACTTC. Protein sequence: CASSPRRGGARQETQYF.

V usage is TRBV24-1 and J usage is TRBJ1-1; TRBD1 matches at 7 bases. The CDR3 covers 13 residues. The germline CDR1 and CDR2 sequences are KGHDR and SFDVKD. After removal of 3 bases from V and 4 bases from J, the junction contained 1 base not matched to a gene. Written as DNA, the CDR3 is TGTGCCACCAGTGATGGGACAGCCACTGAAGCTTTCTTT. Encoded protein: CATSDGTATEAFF.

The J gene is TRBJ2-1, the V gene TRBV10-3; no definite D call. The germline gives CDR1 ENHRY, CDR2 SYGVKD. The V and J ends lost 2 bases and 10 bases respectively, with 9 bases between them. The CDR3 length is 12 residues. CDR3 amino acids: CAISETTHEQFF. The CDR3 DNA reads TGTGCCATCAGTGAGACTACTCACGAGCAGTTCTTC.

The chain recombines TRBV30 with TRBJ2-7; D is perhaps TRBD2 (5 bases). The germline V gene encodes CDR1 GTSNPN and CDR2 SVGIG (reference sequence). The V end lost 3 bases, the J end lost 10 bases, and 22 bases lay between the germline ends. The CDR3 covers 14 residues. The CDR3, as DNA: TGTGCCTGGAGCGCAACGACCGGGATAACCCTTCAGTACTTC. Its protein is CAWSATTGITLQYF.

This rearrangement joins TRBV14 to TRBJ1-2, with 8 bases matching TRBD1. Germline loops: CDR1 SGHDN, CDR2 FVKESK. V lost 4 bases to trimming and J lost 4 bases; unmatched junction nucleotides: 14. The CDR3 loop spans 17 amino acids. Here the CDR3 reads CASSPIRSRGPGYGYTF. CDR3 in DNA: TGTGCCAGCAGCCCTATCCGAAGCAGGGGGCCGGGCTATGGCTACACCTTC.

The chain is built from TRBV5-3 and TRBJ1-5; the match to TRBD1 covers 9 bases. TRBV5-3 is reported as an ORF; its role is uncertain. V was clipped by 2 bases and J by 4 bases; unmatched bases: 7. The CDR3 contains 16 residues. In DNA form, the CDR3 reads TGTGCCAGAAGCTTCTTCCGGGACAGGGTAAATCAGCCCCAGCATTTT. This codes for CARSFFRDRVNQPQHF.

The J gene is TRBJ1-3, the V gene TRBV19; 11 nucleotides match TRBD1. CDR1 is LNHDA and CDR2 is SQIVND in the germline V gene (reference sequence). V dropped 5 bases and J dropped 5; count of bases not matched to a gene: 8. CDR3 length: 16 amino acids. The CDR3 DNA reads TGTGCCAGTAGTCCGGCCGGACAGGGGGCGCGAAACACCATATATTTT. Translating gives CASSPAGQGARNTIYF.

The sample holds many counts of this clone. The CDR3 region is CASSRGRGGYEQFF. CDR3 nucleotide sequence: TGTGCCAGTAGCCGCGGGAGGGGAGGGTATGAGCAGTTCTTC. J is TRBJ2-1 and V is TRBV19; 9 nucleotides align to TRBD2. CDR3 size: 14 residues. With V trimmed by 6 bases and J by 8 bases, 8 bases remained unmatched. Germline V gene lookup returns CDR1 LNHDA and CDR2 SQIVND (reference sequence). Complete variable domain (other parts from reference TRBV19 and TRBJ2-1): DGGITQSPKYLFRKEGQNVTLSCEQNLNHDAMYWYRQDPGQGLRLIYYSQIVNDFQKGDIAEGYSVSREKKESFPLTVTSAQKNPTAFYLCASSRGRGGYEQFFGPGTRLTVL.

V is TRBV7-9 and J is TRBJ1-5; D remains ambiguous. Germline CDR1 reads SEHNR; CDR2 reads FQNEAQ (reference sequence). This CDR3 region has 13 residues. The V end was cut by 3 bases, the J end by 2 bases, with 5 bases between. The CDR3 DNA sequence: TGTGCCAGCAGCTTTTCAGGCAATCAGCCCCAGCATTTT. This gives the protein CASSFSGNQPQHF.

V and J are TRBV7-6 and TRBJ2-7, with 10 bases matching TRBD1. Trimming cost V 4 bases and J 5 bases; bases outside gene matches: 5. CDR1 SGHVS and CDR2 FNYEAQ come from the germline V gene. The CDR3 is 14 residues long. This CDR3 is CASSSGTGDHEQYF. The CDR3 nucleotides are TGTGCCAGCAGCTCCGGGACAGGGGACCACGAGCAGTACTTC.

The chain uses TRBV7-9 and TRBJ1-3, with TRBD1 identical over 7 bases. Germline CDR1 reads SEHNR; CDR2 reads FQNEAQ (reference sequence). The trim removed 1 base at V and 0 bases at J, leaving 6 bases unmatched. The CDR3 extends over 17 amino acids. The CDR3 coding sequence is TGTGCCAGCAGCTTAGGTTGGACAGGAATCTCTGGAAACACCATATATTTT. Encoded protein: CASSLGWTGISGNTIYF.

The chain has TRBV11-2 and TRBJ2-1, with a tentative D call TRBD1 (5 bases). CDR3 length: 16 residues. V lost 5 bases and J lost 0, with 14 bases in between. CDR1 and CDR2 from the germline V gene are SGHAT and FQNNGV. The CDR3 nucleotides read TGTGCCAGCAGCGAAGTCCCAGGGTTCTCCTACAATGAGCAGTTCTTC. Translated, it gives CASSEVPGFSYNEQFF.

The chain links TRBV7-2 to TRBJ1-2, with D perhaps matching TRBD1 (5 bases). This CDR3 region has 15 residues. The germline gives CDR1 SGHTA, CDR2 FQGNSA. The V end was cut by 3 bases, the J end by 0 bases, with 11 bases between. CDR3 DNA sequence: TGTGCCAGCAGCTTCAGGGCAGAAACTAACTATGGCTACACCTTC. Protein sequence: CASSFRAETNYGYTF. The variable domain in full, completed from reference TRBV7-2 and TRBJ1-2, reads GAGVSQSPSNKVTEKGKDVELRCDPISGHTALYWYRQSLGQGLEFLIYFQGNSAPDKSGLPSDRFSAERTGGSVSTLTIQRTQQEDSAVYLCASSFRAETNYGYTFGSGTRLTVV.

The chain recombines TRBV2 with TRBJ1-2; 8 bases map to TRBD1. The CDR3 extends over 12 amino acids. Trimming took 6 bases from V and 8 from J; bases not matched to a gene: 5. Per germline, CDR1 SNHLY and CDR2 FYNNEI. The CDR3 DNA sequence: TGTGCCAGCAGCGCGGACAGGGCGGGCTACACCTTC. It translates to CASSADRAGYTF.

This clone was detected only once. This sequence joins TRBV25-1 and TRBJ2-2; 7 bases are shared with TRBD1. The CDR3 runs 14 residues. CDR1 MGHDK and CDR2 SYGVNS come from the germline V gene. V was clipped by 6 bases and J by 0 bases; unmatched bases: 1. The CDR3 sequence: CASRQGANTGELFF. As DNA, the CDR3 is TGTGCCAGCAGGCAGGGGGCGAACACCGGGGAGCTGTTTTTT.

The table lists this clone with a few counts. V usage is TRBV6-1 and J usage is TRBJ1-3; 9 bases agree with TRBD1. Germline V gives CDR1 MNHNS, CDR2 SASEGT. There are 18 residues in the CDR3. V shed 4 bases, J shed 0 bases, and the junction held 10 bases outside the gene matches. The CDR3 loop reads CASSVGDRARTSGNTIYF. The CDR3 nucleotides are TGTGCCAGCAGTGTGGGGGACAGGGCCCGAACCTCTGGAAACACCATATATTTT.

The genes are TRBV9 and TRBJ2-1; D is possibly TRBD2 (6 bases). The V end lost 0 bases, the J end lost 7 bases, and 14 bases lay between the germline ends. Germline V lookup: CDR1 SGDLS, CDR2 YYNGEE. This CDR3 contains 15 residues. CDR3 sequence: CASSVEPSVGNEQFF. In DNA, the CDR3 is TGTGCCAGCAGCGTAGAGCCTAGCGTGGGGAATGAGCAGTTCTTC.

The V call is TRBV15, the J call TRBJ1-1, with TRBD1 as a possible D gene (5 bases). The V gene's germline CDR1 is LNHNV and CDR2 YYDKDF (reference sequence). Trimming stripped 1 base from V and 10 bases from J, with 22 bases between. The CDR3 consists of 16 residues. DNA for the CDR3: TGTGCCACCAGCAGAGTAAGCGGGACTACCGTCCGGGGAGCTTTCTTT. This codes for CATSRVSGTTVRGAFF.

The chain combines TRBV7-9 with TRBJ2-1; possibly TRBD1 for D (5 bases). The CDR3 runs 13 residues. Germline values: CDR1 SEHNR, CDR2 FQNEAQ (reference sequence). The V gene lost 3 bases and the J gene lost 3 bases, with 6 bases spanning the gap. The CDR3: CASSLGRYNEQFF. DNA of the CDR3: TGTGCCAGCAGCTTGGGGCGCTACAATGAGCAGTTCTTC.